Listed below are T cell receptor beta chains from one sample, sequenced in a study of cytomegalovirus exposure and HLA in healthy donors. Sequenced by immunoSEQ multiplex PCR; TCRdb stores in-frame clones only, minus some. Of more than 250,000 clones in the sample, about nine tenths are singletons; the top ten hold around 3.3%. The specimen was PBMCs. These receptor sequences come from a woman in her twenties or thirties in good health and CMV-seronegative. Both conserved end residues are part of each CDR3. The D gene is left open where the match is weak. Size is stated for part of the rows, as once, few or many counts, or as a class when the clone is expanded.

CDR3 length: 15
J gene: TRBJ2-7
V gene: TRBV6-1
clone size: .
D gene: .
CDR3 protein: CASNNEGHPTYEQYF
CDR3 DNA: TGTGCCAGCAATAATGAGGGACACCCGACCTACGAGCAGTACTTC

CDR3 length: 14
J gene: TRBJ2-5
V gene: TRBV28
clone size: .
D gene: .
CDR3 protein: CASSYESGRETQYF
CDR3 DNA: TGTGCCAGCAGTTATGAGTCGGGCCGGGAGACCCAGTACTTC

CDR3 length: 13
J gene: TRBJ2-5
V gene: TRBV19
clone size: .
D gene: TRBD2
CDR3 protein: CASSRAGAETQYF
CDR3 DNA: TGTGCCAGTAGTAGAGCGGGAGCCGAGACCCAGTACTTC

CDR3 length: 14
J gene: TRBJ2-7
V gene: TRBV7-3
clone size: .
D gene: TRBD2
CDR3 protein: CASSLTGGAYEQYF
CDR3 DNA: TGTGCCAGCAGCTTAACCGGGGGGGCCTACGAGCAGTACTTC

CDR3 length: 17
J gene: TRBJ2-4
V gene: TRBV13
clone size: .
D gene: .
CDR3 protein: CASSLDRRALAKNIQYF
CDR3 DNA: TGTGCCAGCAGCTTAGATCGGCGAGCCTTAGCCAAAAACATTCAGTACTTC

CDR3 length: 15
J gene: TRBJ2-5
V gene: TRBV29-1
clone size: .
D gene: TRBD2
CDR3 protein: CSVEGTSGDQETQYF
CDR3 DNA: TGCAGCGTTGAGGGGACTAGCGGGGACCAAGAGACCCAGTACTTC

CDR3 length: 12
J gene: TRBJ2-3
V gene: TRBV7-9
clone size: .
D gene: .
CDR3 protein: CASGSHTDTQYF
CDR3 DNA: TGTGCCAGCGGATCTCACACAGATACGCAGTATTTT

CDR3 length: 13
J gene: TRBJ2-5
V gene: TRBV6-5
clone size: .
D gene: .
CDR3 protein: CASRKEDFETQYF
CDR3 DNA: TGTGCCAGCAGGAAAGAGGACTTTGAGACCCAGTACTTC

CDR3 length: 18
J gene: TRBJ2-3
V gene: TRBV2
clone size: .
D gene: TRBD2
CDR3 protein: CASSGGLAGLTGTDTQYF
CDR3 DNA: TGTGCCAGCTCTGGAGGACTAGCGGGCCTTACGGGCACAGATACGCAGTATTTT

CDR3 length: 15
J gene: TRBJ2-1
V gene: TRBV30
clone size: .
D gene: .
CDR3 protein: CAWSVLQGAYNEQFF
CDR3 DNA: TGTGCCTGGAGTGTACTACAGGGCGCATACAATGAGCAGTTCTTC

CDR3 length: 17
J gene: TRBJ2-1
V gene: TRBV7-6
clone size: .
D gene: .
CDR3 protein: CASSPSRFGSSYNEQFF
CDR3 DNA: TGTGCCAGCAGCCCTTCTCGTTTTGGGAGCTCCTACAATGAGCAGTTCTTC

CDR3 length: 14
J gene: TRBJ2-1
V gene: TRBV25-1
clone size: once
D gene: .
CDR3 protein: CASSSGTPNNEQFF
CDR3 DNA: TGTGCCAGCAGCTCCGGGACCCCTAACAATGAGCAGTTCTTC

CDR3 length: 14
J gene: TRBJ2-3
V gene: TRBV7-8
clone size: .
D gene: .
CDR3 protein: CASSTTPWGDTQYF
CDR3 DNA: TGTGCCAGCAGCACGACCCCGTGGGGAGATACGCAGTATTTT

CDR3 length: 14
J gene: TRBJ2-7
V gene: TRBV29-1
clone size: .
D gene: TRBD1
CDR3 protein: CSAATGIHSYEQYF
CDR3 DNA: TGCAGCGCCGCGACAGGGATTCACTCCTACGAGCAGTACTTC

CDR3 length: 14
J gene: TRBJ2-5
V gene: TRBV28
clone size: .
D gene: TRBD1
CDR3 protein: CASSFQGAWETQYF
CDR3 DNA: TGTGCCAGCAGTTTTCAGGGGGCATGGGAGACCCAGTACTTC

CDR3 length: 13
J gene: TRBJ2-3
V gene: TRBV27
clone size: .
D gene: TRBD1
CDR3 protein: CASRGTGRDTQYF
CDR3 DNA: TGTGCCAGCAGAGGGACAGGAAGAGATACGCAGTATTTT

CDR3 length: 13
J gene: TRBJ2-2
V gene: TRBV19
clone size: once
D gene: .
CDR3 protein: CASSAQGTGELFF
CDR3 DNA: TGTGCCAGTAGTGCGCAGGGCACCGGGGAGCTGTTTTTT

CDR3 length: 16
J gene: TRBJ2-5
V gene: TRBV11-2
clone size: .
D gene: .
CDR3 protein: CASSFHSGPTKETQYF
CDR3 DNA: TGTGCCAGCAGCTTCCACTCCGGGCCAACAAAAGAGACCCAGTACTTC

CDR3 length: 15
J gene: TRBJ2-7
V gene: TRBV11-3
clone size: .
D gene: .
CDR3 protein: CASSSLGPLSYEQYF
CDR3 DNA: TGTGCCAGCAGCTCCCTTGGGCCCCTCTCCTACGAGCAGTACTTC

CDR3 length: 13
J gene: TRBJ2-7
V gene: TRBV10-2
clone size: .
D gene: .
CDR3 protein: CASSQDPAYEQYF
CDR3 DNA: TGCGCCAGCAGTCAGGACCCAGCCTACGAGCAGTACTTC

CDR3 length: 13
J gene: TRBJ2-7
V gene: TRBV28
clone size: .
D gene: TRBD1
CDR3 protein: CASREQGPYEQYF
CDR3 DNA: TGTGCCAGCAGAGAACAGGGGCCCTACGAGCAGTACTTC

CDR3 length: 13
J gene: TRBJ1-3
V gene: TRBV5-4
clone size: .
D gene: .
CDR3 protein: CASSFGAGNTIYF
CDR3 DNA: TGTGCCAGCAGCTTTGGAGCGGGAAACACCATATATTTT

CDR3 length: 12
J gene: TRBJ2-7
V gene: TRBV15
clone size: .
D gene: .
CDR3 protein: CASRAPPGEQYF
CDR3 DNA: TGTGCCTCGCGGGCCCCACCCGGCGAGCAGTACTTC

CDR3 length: 15
J gene: TRBJ2-7
V gene: TRBV27
clone size: .
D gene: TRBD1
CDR3 protein: CASSFGTGDYYEQYF
CDR3 DNA: TGTGCCAGCAGTTTCGGGACAGGCGATTACTACGAGCAGTACTTC

CDR3 length: 13
J gene: TRBJ2-7
V gene: TRBV15
clone size: .
D gene: .
CDR3 protein: CATSRGPSYEQYF
CDR3 DNA: TGTGCCACCAGCCGGGGGCCCTCCTACGAGCAGTACTTC

CDR3 length: 16
J gene: TRBJ2-3
V gene: TRBV4-1
clone size: .
D gene: TRBD2
CDR3 protein: CASSQDTGGSTDTQYF
CDR3 DNA: TGCGCCAGCAGCCAAGATACGGGAGGGAGCACAGATACGCAGTATTTT

CDR3 length: 13
J gene: TRBJ1-5
V gene: TRBV4-3
clone size: .
D gene: .
CDR3 protein: CASSQGGDQPQHF
CDR3 DNA: TGCGCCAGCAGCCAAGGGGGGGATCAGCCCCAGCATTTT

CDR3 length: 15
J gene: TRBJ1-1
V gene: TRBV2
clone size: .
D gene: .
CDR3 protein: CASSEGGAQRTEAFF
CDR3 DNA: TGTGCCAGCAGTGAGGGGGGGGCGCAAAGGACTGAAGCTTTCTTT

CDR3 length: 13
J gene: TRBJ2-2
V gene: TRBV7-8
clone size: .
D gene: .
CDR3 protein: CASSPNAPGELFF
CDR3 DNA: TGTGCCAGCAGCCCGAATGCCCCGGGGGAGCTGTTTTTT

CDR3 length: 15
J gene: TRBJ1-2
V gene: TRBV27
clone size: once
D gene: TRBD1
CDR3 protein: CASRGDRGPGYGYTF
CDR3 DNA: TGTGCCAGCAGGGGGGACAGGGGGCCTGGCTATGGCTACACCTTC

CDR3 length: 15
J gene: TRBJ2-3
V gene: TRBV6-5
clone size: .
D gene: .
CDR3 protein: CASSSPGRITDTQYF
CDR3 DNA: TGTGCCAGCAGTTCGCCGGGACGGATCACAGATACGCAGTATTTT

CDR3 length: 14
J gene: TRBJ1-2
V gene: TRBV28
clone size: .
D gene: .
CDR3 protein: CASSTLPGADGYTF
CDR3 DNA: TGTGCCAGCAGTACGCTTCCGGGGGCCGATGGCTACACCTTC

CDR3 length: 16
J gene: TRBJ2-2
V gene: TRBV11-2
clone size: .
D gene: .
CDR3 protein: CASSSKMRENTGELFF
CDR3 DNA: TGTGCCAGCAGCTCCAAAATGCGGGAGAACACCGGGGAGCTGTTTTTT

CDR3 length: 15
J gene: TRBJ2-1
V gene: TRBV18
clone size: .
D gene: .
CDR3 protein: CASSPGGGYDNEQFF
CDR3 DNA: TGTGCCAGCTCACCAGGGGGGGGCTACGACAATGAGCAGTTCTTC

CDR3 length: 15
J gene: TRBJ2-7
V gene: TRBV7-9
clone size: .
D gene: TRBD1
CDR3 protein: CASSFSSTGGYEQYF
CDR3 DNA: TGTGCCAGCAGCTTCTCTTCGACAGGGGGCTACGAGCAGTACTTC

CDR3 length: 13
J gene: TRBJ2-7
V gene: TRBV19
clone size: .
D gene: .
CDR3 protein: CASSIRVAYEQYF
CDR3 DNA: TGTGCCAGTAGTATTAGGGTTGCCTACGAGCAGTACTTC

CDR3 length: 15
J gene: TRBJ1-5
V gene: TRBV18
clone size: .
D gene: .
CDR3 protein: CASSLSPQANQPQHF
CDR3 DNA: TGTGCCAGCTCACTCAGCCCACAGGCAAATCAGCCCCAGCATTTT

CDR3 length: 13
J gene: TRBJ2-7
V gene: TRBV18
clone size: .
D gene: TRBD1
CDR3 protein: CASSPPGGHEQYF
CDR3 DNA: TGTGCCAGCTCACCCCCAGGGGGCCACGAGCAGTACTTC

CDR3 length: 13
J gene: TRBJ1-1
V gene: TRBV2
clone size: few
D gene: TRBD1
CDR3 protein: CASKTGGLTEAFF
CDR3 DNA: TGTGCCAGCAAGACAGGGGGCCTCACTGAAGCTTTCTTT

CDR3 length: 13
J gene: TRBJ1-2
V gene: TRBV5-1
clone size: .
D gene: .
CDR3 protein: CASSLEQNYGYTF
CDR3 DNA: TGCGCCAGCAGCTTGGAGCAGAACTATGGCTACACCTTC

CDR3 length: 16
J gene: TRBJ1-4
V gene: TRBV2
clone size: .
D gene: .
CDR3 protein: CASTVNSLLDNEKLFF
CDR3 DNA: TGTGCCAGCACCGTAAACTCATTATTAGATAATGAAAAACTGTTTTTT

CDR3 length: 13
J gene: TRBJ2-7
V gene: TRBV5-4
clone size: .
D gene: .
CDR3 protein: CASSFQGTYEQYF
CDR3 DNA: TGTGCCAGCAGCTTTCAGGGAACCTACGAGCAGTACTTC

CDR3 length: 15
J gene: TRBJ2-7
V gene: TRBV5-4
clone size: once
D gene: .
CDR3 protein: CASSSPETKMDEQYF
CDR3 DNA: TGTGCCAGCAGCTCACCAGAAACCAAAATGGACGAGCAGTACTTC

CDR3 length: 12
J gene: TRBJ2-1
V gene: TRBV10-3
clone size: once
D gene: .
CDR3 protein: CAVGRSEGEQFF
CDR3 DNA: TGTGCCGTAGGACGGTCGGAGGGTGAGCAGTTCTTC